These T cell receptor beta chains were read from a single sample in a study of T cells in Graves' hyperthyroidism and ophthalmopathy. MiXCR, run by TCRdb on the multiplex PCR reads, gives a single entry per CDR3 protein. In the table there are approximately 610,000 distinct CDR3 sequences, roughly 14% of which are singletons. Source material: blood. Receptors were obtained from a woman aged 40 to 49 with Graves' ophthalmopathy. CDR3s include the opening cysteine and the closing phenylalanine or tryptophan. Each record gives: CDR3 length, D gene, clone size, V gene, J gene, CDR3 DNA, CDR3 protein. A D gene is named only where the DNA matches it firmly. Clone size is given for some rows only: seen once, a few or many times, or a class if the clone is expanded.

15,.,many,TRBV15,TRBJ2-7,TGTGCCACCAGCAGAGGCCGGGACGGATCCTACGAGCAGTACTTC,CATSRGRDGSYEQYF
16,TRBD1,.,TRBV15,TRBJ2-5,TGTGCCACCAGCAGAGAGAGGAGGACAGGGGGGGAGACCCAGTACTTC,CATSRERRTGGETQYF
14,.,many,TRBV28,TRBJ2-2,TGTGCCAGCGGGGGTGGGCTAGCGACCGGGGAGCTGTTTTTT,CASGGGLATGELFF
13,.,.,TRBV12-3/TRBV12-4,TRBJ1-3,TGTGCCAGCAGTCGCCCTCAGGGTTACACCATATATTTT,CASSRPQGYTIYF
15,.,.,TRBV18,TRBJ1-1,TGTGCCAGCTCACCCCCTGGAGACTTGAACACTGAAGCTTTCTTT,CASSPPGDLNTEAFF
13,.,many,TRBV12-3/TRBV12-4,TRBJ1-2,TGTGCCAGCAGTTTTCCGGGATACTATGGCTACACCTTC,CASSFPGYYGYTF
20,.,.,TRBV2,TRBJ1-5,TGTGCCAGCAGTGAAATTTATAAGACCCCAAATGATAATAGCAATCAGCCCCAGCATTTT,CASSEIYKTPNDNSNQPQHF
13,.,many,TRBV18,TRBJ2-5,TGTGCCAGCTCATGGAAGAGACAAGAGACCCAGTACTTC,CASSWKRQETQYF
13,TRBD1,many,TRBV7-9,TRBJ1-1,TGTGCCAGCAGCTTAGGTGGACAGGGCCCAGCTTTCTTT,CASSLGGQGPAFF
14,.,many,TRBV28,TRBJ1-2,TGTGCCAGCAGCCTTCAGGTGGGGAACTATGGCTACACCTTC,CASSLQVGNYGYTF
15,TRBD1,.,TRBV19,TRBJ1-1,TGTGCCAGTAGCGACCGGGACAGGGGTAACACTGAAGCTTTCTTT,CASSDRDRGNTEAFF
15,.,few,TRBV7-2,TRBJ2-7,TGTGCCAGCAGCCATAGCATAAAGGACAGCTACGAGCAGTACTTC,CASSHSIKDSYEQYF